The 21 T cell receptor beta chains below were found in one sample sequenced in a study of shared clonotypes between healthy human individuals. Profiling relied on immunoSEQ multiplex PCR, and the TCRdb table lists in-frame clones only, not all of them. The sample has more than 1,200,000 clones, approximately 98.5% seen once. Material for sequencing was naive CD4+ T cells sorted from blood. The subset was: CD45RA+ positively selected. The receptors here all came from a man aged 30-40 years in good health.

As DNA, the CDR3 is TGTGCCAGCAGTGCTCGGGCAGATGCTGGCTACACCTTC. The encoded protein is CASSARADAGYTF. V is TRBV2 and J is TRBJ1-2; D uncertain. Between the trimmed V and J ends, which lost 4 bases and 7 bases, there was a span of 13 bases. Germline values: CDR1 SNHLY, CDR2 FYNNEI. There are 13 residues in the CDR3.

The CDR3 bases are TGCGCCAGCAGTGCAAGAGGGGGCGCCGGCGAGCAGTACTTC. Its protein is CASSARGGAGEQYF. The chain joins TRBV10-2 to TRBJ2-7; 7 nucleotides align to TRBD1. The CDR3 is 14 amino acids. From germline, CDR1 is WSHSY and CDR2 SAAADI. The V gene end was trimmed by 4 bases and the J gene end by 6 bases; junction bases not matched to a gene: 9.

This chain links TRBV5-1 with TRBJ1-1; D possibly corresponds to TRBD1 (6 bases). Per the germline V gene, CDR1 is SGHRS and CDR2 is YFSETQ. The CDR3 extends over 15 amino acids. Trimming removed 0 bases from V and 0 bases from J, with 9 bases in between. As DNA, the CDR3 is TGCGCCAGCAGCTTGGGGGACAATGTGAACACTGAAGCTTTCTTT. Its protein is CASSLGDNVNTEAFF.

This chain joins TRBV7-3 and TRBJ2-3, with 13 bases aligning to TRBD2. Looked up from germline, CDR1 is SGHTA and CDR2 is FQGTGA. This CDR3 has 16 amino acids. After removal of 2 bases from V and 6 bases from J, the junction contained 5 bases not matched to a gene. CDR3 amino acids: CASSLGPGLAGDTQYF. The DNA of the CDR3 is TGTGCCAGCAGCTTAGGTCCGGGACTAGCGGGGGATACGCAGTATTTT. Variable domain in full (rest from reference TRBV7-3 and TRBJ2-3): GAGVSQTPSNKVTEKGKYVELRCDPISGHTALYWYRQSLGQGPEFLIYFQGTGAADDSGLPNDRFFAVRPEGSVSTLKIQRTERGDSAVYLCASSLGPGLAGDTQYFGPGTRLTVL.

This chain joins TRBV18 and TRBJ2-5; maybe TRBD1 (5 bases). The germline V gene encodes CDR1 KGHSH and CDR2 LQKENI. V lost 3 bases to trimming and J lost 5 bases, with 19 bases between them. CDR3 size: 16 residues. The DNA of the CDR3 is TGTGCCAGCTCACCGCCGAAGCCAAACTCAGGGGAGACCCAGTACTTC. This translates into CASSPPKPNSGETQYF.

The CDR3 sequence is CASSFEDYEQYF. DNA for the CDR3: TGCGCCAGCAGCTTCGAAGATTACGAGCAGTACTTC. The V call is TRBV5-1, the J call TRBJ2-7; unclear D gene. V lost 2 bases and J 4 bases, leaving 7 bases between the germline ends. This CDR3 region has 12 residues. Germline V gene lookup returns CDR1 SGHRS and CDR2 YFSETQ.

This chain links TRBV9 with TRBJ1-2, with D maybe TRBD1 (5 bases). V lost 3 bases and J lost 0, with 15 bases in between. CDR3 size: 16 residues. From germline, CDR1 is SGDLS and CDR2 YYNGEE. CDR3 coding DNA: TGTGCCAGCAGCGGCCTCCGGGACGTTGCTAACTATGGCTACACCTTC. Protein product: CASSGLRDVANYGYTF.

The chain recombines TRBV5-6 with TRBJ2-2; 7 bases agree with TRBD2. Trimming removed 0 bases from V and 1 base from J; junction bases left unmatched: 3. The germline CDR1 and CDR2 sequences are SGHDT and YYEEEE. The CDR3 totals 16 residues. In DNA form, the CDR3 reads TGTGCCAGCAGCTTGGTTCTAGCGGAGAACACCGGGGAGCTGTTTTTT. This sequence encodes CASSLVLAENTGELFF.

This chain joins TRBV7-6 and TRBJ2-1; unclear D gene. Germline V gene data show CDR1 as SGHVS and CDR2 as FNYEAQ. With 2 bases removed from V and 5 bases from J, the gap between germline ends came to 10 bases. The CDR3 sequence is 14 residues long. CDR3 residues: CASSLNKGNNEQFF. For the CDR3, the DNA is TGTGCCAGCAGCTTAAACAAGGGAAACAATGAGCAGTTCTTC.

The DNA of the CDR3 is TGTGCCAGCAGTGAACTAGCGGGACAAAGAGCAACCCAGTACTTC. It translates to CASSELAGQRATQYF. The V gene is TRBV6-1, the J gene TRBJ2-5; 9 nucleotides line up with TRBD2. Germline assignment: CDR1 MNHNS and CDR2 SASEGT. After removal of 2 bases from V and 8 bases from J, the junction contained 9 bases not matched to a gene. CDR3 length: 15 amino acids.

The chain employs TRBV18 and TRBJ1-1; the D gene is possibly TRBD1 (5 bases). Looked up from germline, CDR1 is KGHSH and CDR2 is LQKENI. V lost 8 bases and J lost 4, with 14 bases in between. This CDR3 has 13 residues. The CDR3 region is CASKEGVGTEAFF. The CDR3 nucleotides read TGTGCCAGCAAAGAAGGGGTGGGCACTGAAGCTTTCTTT. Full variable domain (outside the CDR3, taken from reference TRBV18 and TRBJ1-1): NAGVMQNPRHLVRRRGQEARLRCSPMKGHSHVYWYRQLPEEGLKFMVYLQKENIIDESGMPKERFSAEFPKEGPSILRIQQVVRGDSAAYFCASKEGVGTEAFFGQGTRLTVV.

The DNA of the CDR3 is TGTGCCAGCAGCCTGGGACTAGCGGACGAGACCCAGTACTTC. Its protein product is CASSLGLADETQYF. The genes are TRBV5-6 and TRBJ2-5, with 11 nucleotides matching TRBD2. After removal of 4 bases from V and 5 bases from J, the junction contained 4 bases not matched to a gene. The CDR3 consists of 14 residues. Germline V CDR1 and CDR2: SGHDT, YYEEEE.

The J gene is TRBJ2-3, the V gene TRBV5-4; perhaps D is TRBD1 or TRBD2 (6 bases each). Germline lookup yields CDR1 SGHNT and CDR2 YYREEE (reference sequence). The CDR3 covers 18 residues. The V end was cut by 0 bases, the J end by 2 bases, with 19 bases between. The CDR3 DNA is TGTGCCAGCAGCTTGGCGGCGATCCGGGGGCAAGTCACAGATACGCAGTATTTT. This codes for CASSLAAIRGQVTDTQYF.

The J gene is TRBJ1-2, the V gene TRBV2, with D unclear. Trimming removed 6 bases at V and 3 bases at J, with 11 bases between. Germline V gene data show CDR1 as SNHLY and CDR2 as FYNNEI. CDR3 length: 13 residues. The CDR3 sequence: CASRPGPDYGYTF. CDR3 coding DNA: TGTGCCAGCAGGCCCGGGCCAGACTATGGCTACACCTTC.

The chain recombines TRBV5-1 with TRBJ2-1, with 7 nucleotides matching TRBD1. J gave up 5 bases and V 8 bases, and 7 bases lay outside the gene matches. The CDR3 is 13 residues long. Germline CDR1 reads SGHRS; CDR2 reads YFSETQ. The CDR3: CASATGTNNEQFF. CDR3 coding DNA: TGCGCCAGTGCGACAGGGACCAACAATGAGCAGTTCTTC.

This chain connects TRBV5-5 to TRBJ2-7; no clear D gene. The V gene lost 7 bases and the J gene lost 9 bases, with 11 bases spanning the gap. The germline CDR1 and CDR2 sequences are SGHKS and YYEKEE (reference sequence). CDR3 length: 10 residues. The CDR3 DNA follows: TGTGCCAGCCGAAATATAACGCAGTACTTC. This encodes CASRNITQYF.

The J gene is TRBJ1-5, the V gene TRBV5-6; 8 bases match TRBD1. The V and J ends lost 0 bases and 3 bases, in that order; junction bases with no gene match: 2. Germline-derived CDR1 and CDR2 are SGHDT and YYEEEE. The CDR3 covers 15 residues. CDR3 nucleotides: TGTGCCAGCAGCTTGGCAGGGGGCTTCAATCAGCCCCAGCATTTT. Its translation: CASSLAGGFNQPQHF. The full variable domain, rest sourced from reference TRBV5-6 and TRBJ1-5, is DAGVTQSPTHLIKTRGQQVTLRCSPKSGHDTVSWYQQALGQGPQFIFQYYEEEERQRGNFPDRFSGHQFPNYSSELNVNALLLGDSALYLCASSLAGGFNQPQHFGDGTRLSIL.

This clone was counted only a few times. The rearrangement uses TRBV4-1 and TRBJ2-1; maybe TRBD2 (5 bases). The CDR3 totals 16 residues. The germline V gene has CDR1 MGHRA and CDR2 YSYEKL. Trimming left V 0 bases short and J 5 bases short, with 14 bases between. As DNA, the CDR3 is TGCGCCAGCAGCCAAGAGAGGGCTAGCCAGGACAATGAGCAGTTCTTC. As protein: CASSQERASQDNEQFF.

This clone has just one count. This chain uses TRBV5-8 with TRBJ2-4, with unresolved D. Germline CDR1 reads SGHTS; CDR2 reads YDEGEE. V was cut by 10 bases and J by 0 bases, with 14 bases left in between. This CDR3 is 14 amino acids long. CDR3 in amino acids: CAWPRIVAKNIQYF. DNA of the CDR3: TGTGCCTGGCCTAGGATAGTAGCCAAAAACATTCAGTACTTC.

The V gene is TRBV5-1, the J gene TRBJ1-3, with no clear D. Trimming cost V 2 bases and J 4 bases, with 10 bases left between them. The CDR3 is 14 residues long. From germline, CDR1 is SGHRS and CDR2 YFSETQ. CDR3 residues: CASSFSGSGNTIYF. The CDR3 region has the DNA TGCGCCAGCAGCTTCTCCGGATCCGGAAACACCATATATTTT.

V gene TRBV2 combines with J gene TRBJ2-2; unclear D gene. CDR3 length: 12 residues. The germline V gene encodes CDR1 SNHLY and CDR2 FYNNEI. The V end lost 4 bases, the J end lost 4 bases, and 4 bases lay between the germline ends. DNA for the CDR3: TGTGCCAGCAGTGTATTCACCGGGGAGCTGTTTTTT. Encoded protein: CASSVFTGELFF.